The rows below give T cell receptor beta chains drawn from one sample of a study of blood T cell repertoires in COVID-19. Repertoires were generated with immunoSEQ multiplex PCR, while TCRdb's copy carries only in-frame clones and drops some. The sample has approximately 350,000 clones; less than 90% are singletons. Sequences were obtained from PBMCs or T cells enriched from blood (not recorded which). Receptors were obtained from a woman in her fifties or sixties who had recovered from COVID-19. CDR3s include the opening cysteine and the closing phenylalanine or tryptophan. D genes are given only for firm matches. Rows give clone size only sometimes, using once, few, many, or a class for an expanded clone.

j_call,d_call,v_call,clone_size,cdr3_aa,cdr3_nt
TRBJ2-1,NA,TRBV2,NA,CASSESPQQFF,TGTGCCAGCAGCGAATCCCCTCAGCAGTTCTTC
TRBJ1-1,NA,TRBV7-9,NA,CASSLDRYTEAFF,TGTGCCAGCAGCTTAGACCGGTACACTGAAGCTTTCTTT
TRBJ2-7,TRBD2,TRBV7-2,NA,CASSLTIAGPYEQYF,TGTGCCAGCAGCTTAACCATAGCGGGACCCTACGAGCAGTACTTC
TRBJ1-2,TRBD1,TRBV7-9,NA,CASSRATGGADGYTF,TGTGCCAGCAGCAGAGCAACAGGGGGCGCAGATGGCTACACCTTC
TRBJ1-6,NA,TRBV7-3,NA,CASSLNMGWDSPLHF,TGTGCCAGCAGCTTAAACATGGGCTGGGATTCACCCCTCCACTTT
TRBJ2-7,NA,TRBV7-8,NA,CASSRAVPYEQYF,TGTGCCAGCAGCCGGGCTGTCCCCTACGAGCAGTACTTC
TRBJ1-5,TRBD1,TRBV6-1,NA,CASSEQPGTGASPGPQHF,TGTGCCAGCAGTGAACAACCTGGGACAGGAGCCTCACCTGGGCCCCAGCATTTT
TRBJ2-1,TRBD1,TRBV11-3,NA,CASSWDRGLNNEQFF,TGTGCCAGCAGCTGGGACAGGGGGCTAAACAATGAGCAGTTCTTC
TRBJ1-5,TRBD1,TRBV30,few,CAWETGGLDQPQHF,TGTGCCTGGGAGACAGGGGGATTGGATCAGCCCCAGCATTTT
TRBJ1-2,NA,TRBV5-1,few,CASSLLDLNYGYTF,TGCGCCAGCAGCTTGCTAGACCTTAACTATGGCTACACCTTC
TRBJ2-3,NA,TRBV14,NA,CASSQVLGAGTDTQYF,TGTGCCAGCAGCCAAGTCTTAGGGGCAGGCACAGATACGCAGTATTTT
TRBJ2-7,NA,TRBV9,NA,CASSSGDSSYEQYF,TGTGCCAGCAGCTCTGGGGACTCCTCCTACGAGCAGTACTTC
TRBJ2-2,NA,TRBV9,NA,CASGAYQEITGELFF,TGTGCCAGCGGGGCATACCAAGAAATCACCGGGGAGCTGTTTTTT
TRBJ2-5,TRBD2,TRBV7-8,NA,CASSLGPSGIKETQYF,TGTGCCAGCAGCTTAGGGCCCAGCGGGATAAAAGAGACCCAGTACTTC